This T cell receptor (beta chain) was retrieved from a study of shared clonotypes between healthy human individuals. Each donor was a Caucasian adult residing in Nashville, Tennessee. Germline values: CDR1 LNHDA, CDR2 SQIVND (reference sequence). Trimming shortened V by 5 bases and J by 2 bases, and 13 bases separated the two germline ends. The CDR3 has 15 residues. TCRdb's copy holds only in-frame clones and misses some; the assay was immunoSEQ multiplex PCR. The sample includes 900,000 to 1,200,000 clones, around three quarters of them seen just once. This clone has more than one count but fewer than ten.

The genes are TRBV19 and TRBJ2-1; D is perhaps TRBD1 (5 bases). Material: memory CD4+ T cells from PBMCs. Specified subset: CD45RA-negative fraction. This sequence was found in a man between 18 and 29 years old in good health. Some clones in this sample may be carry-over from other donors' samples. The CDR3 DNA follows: TGTGCCAGTAGTCTTGGACAACGTCCCTACAATGAGCAGTTCTTC. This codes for CASSLGQRPYNEQFF.